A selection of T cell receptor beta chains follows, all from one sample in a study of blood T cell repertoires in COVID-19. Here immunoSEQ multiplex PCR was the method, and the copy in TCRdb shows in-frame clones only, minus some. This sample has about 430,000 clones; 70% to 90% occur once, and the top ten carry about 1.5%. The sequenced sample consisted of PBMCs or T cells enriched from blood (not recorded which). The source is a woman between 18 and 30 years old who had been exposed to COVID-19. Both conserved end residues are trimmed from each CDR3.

ASSSAGTSGGNEQF TRBJ2-1 TRBV6-6
ASSQVDLHGNTIY TRBJ1-3 TRBV4-3
ATSGGGNQPQH TRBJ1-5 TRBV15
ATSRDRGEETQY TRBJ2-5 TRBV15
SVALNNEQF TRBJ2-1 TRBV29-1
ASSEAGARNTIY TRBJ1-3 TRBV2
ASSWQGDNQPQH TRBJ1-5 TRBV5-8
ASSYRGSYNSPLH TRBJ1-6 TRBV28
ASSWAINYGYT TRBJ1-2 TRBV6-5
ASSLDREDRIYEQY TRBJ2-7 TRBV11-3
ASSPQGSAYEQY TRBJ2-7 TRBV6-5
AWSVGHRGSPYGYT TRBJ1-2 TRBV30
ASSQQGINNYGYT TRBJ1-2 TRBV4-2
ASSLESPRLGEQY TRBJ2-7 TRBV7-2
ASSLIYGGETEAF TRBJ1-1 TRBV28
ASIGTLLNYGYT TRBJ1-2 TRBV28
ASSYRAGDTGNTIY TRBJ1-3 TRBV7-2